The source of this T cell receptor beta chain is a study of T cells in Graves' hyperthyroidism and ophthalmopathy. The investigators amplified TCR beta CDR3 regions from RNA transcripts. HTBI primers were used for first-round RT-PCR of the TCR CDR3. TCRdb processed the multiplex PCR reads anew with MiXCR; each CDR3 protein has one entry. This sample carries around 540,000 distinct CDR3 sequences, about 43% of them seen once, and the ten largest clones take just under 8.5%. Stable disease denoted Graves' hyperthyroidism without ophthalmopathy progression within 18 months. Trimming cost V 5 bases and J 5 bases, with 9 bases left between them. Germline-derived CDR1 and CDR2 are LNHNV and YYDKDF (reference sequence). The CDR3 is 12 residues long.

The sequenced sample was peripheral blood or thyroid tissue (not recorded which). The TCR was taken from a woman younger than 30 with Graves' hyperthyroidism. The chain carries TRBV15 and TRBJ2-5, with no clear D. In DNA form, the CDR3 reads TGTGCCACCAGCCCCGGACGGGAGACCCAGTACTTC. Translated, it gives CATSPGRETQYF.